This is a list of T cell receptor beta chains from one sample in a study of cytomegalovirus exposure and HLA in healthy donors. TCRdb's table, derived via immunoSEQ multiplex PCR, lists solely in-frame clones and lacks some. The table lists about 120,000 clones, around three quarters of them singletons, with around 4.4% in the top ten. Input material: PBMCs. These receptors came from a man aged 25-40 years in good health and CMV-seropositive. The CDR3 runs from the conserved cysteine through the conserved F or W. The D gene is left open where the match is weak. Size values are once, few and many counts, or a class for expanded clones, and some rows have none.

TRBJ1-1 | 14 | TRBV5-1 | . | . | TGCGCCAGCAGCTTAGACTTATCGAACACTGAAGCTTTCTTT | CASSLDLSNTEAFF
TRBJ2-1 | 15 | TRBV9 | . | . | TGTGCCAGCAGCGTAGCGTCGGGGGTCTACAATGAGCAGTTCTTC | CASSVASGVYNEQFF
TRBJ1-1 | 17 | TRBV28 | TRBD1 | . | TGTGCCAGCAGTCTCCCACCCTCGGACAGGGGGAACACTGAAGCTTTCTTT | CASSLPPSDRGNTEAFF
TRBJ1-1 | 14 | TRBV6-5 | TRBD1 | . | TGTGCCAGCACACCTACAGGGGCTCACGTTGAAGCTTTCTTT | CASTPTGAHVEAFF
TRBJ1-2 | 13 | TRBV2 | . | . | TGTGCCAGCAGTGAATACAGGGACTATGGCTACACCTTC | CASSEYRDYGYTF
TRBJ1-1 | 14 | TRBV6-6 | . | . | TGTGCCAGCAGTCCGGGGGGGGAGAACACTGAAGCTTTCTTT | CASSPGGENTEAFF
TRBJ2-3 | 16 | TRBV6-1 | . | . | TGTGCCAGCAGTGTTATGATATCAGGGAGCACAGATACGCAGTATTTT | CASSVMISGSTDTQYF
TRBJ2-6 | 18 | TRBV15 | TRBD2 | . | TGTGCCACCAGCAGGGGGACTAGTTCCTACTCTGGGGCCAACGTCCTGACTTTC | CATSRGTSSYSGANVLTF
TRBJ1-5 | 16 | TRBV5-5 | . | few | TGTGCCAGCAGCTTGGGGCAGGGGTCTCAGATTAAGCCCCAGCATTTT | CASSLGQGSQIKPQHF
TRBJ1-2 | 13 | TRBV11-2 | . | . | TGTGCCAGCAGCGCCTTTTGGGGGGATGGCTACACCTTC | CASSAFWGDGYTF
TRBJ2-2 | 15 | TRBV5-1 | TRBD2 | . | TGCGCCAGCAGCTTGGAGGGAGGGGATACCGGGGAGCTGTTTTTT | CASSLEGGDTGELFF
TRBJ1-2 | 14 | TRBV4-3 | . | . | TGCGCCAGCAGCCCCCTCATCGGTAACTATGGCTACACCTTC | CASSPLIGNYGYTF
TRBJ1-1 | 14 | TRBV7-3 | . | . | TGTGCCAGCAGCTTAGGACTCGGTGACACTGAAGCTTTCTTT | CASSLGLGDTEAFF
TRBJ2-1 | 15 | TRBV28 | TRBD2 | . | TGTGCCAGCAGGCAAGCGGGAGATTACCACAATGAGCAGTTCTTC | CASRQAGDYHNEQFF
TRBJ2-7 | 15 | TRBV28 | TRBD2 | . | TGTGCCAGCAGGTTGGAAGCGGGAGCGGCCTACGAGCAGTACTTC | CASRLEAGAAYEQYF
TRBJ2-7 | 18 | TRBV4-3 | . | . | TGCGCCAGCAGCCTGTCCCTGTTAGGCGGGGGCAGCTCCTACGAGCAGTACTTC | CASSLSLLGGGSSYEQYF
TRBJ2-3 | 17 | TRBV5-6 | TRBD2 | . | TGTGCCAGCAGCTTCCTAGAGAGCGGGGGGGCCCCAGATACGCAGTATTTT | CASSFLESGGAPDTQYF
TRBJ1-2 | 14 | TRBV9 | TRBD1 | . | TGTGCCAGCAGCCGCACAGGGGGCACTGAGGGCTACACCTTC | CASSRTGGTEGYTF
TRBJ2-1 | 16 | TRBV29-1 | TRBD2 | . | TGCAGCGTTGAAGATCCCGGGAGGGGGGTGTACAATGAGCAGTTCTTC | CSVEDPGRGVYNEQFF
TRBJ1-1 | 15 | TRBV11-2 | . | . | TGTGCCAGCAGCCCTAACACAGGGTCGGCCACTGAAGCTTTCTTT | CASSPNTGSATEAFF
TRBJ2-7 | 16 | TRBV14 | TRBD1 | . | TGTGCCAGCAGCCACCGGACAGGGGGGAGCTCCTACGAGCAGTACTTC | CASSHRTGGSSYEQYF
TRBJ1-4 | 14 | TRBV15 | TRBD1 | . | TGTGCCACCGAGCCCGCGAACAGGGGTGAAAAACTGTTTTTT | CATEPANRGEKLFF
TRBJ2-5 | 17 | TRBV5-6 | TRBD2 | . | TGTGCCAGCAGCTTGGCCCGGCGGGAGGGACTGGATGGGACCCAGTACTTC | CASSLARREGLDGTQYF
TRBJ2-7 | 13 | TRBV5-8 | . | . | TGTGCCAGCAGTTCAGCAGGGTTCTACGAGCAGTACTTC | CASSSAGFYEQYF
TRBJ1-1 | 14 | TRBV9 | . | once | TGTGCCAGCAGCGTAGCTTGGGGGCCCACTGAAGCTTTCTTT | CASSVAWGPTEAFF
TRBJ2-7 | 15 | TRBV5-1 | TRBD2 | . | TGCGCCAGCAGCCCGAGGCCTAGCGGCTCCTACGAGCAGTACTTC | CASSPRPSGSYEQYF
TRBJ1-4 | 15 | TRBV9 | TRBD1 | . | TGTGCCAGCAGCGTAGCCGGGACAGGGGGCGAAAAACTGTTTTTT | CASSVAGTGGEKLFF
TRBJ1-2 | 15 | TRBV15 | . | few | TGTGCCACCAGCAGAGACAGATCAACTAACTATGGCTACACCTTC | CATSRDRSTNYGYTF
TRBJ2-7 | 13 | TRBV2 | TRBD2 | once | TGTGCCAGCACCCCCCTAGCGGGGGCCGAGCAGTACTTC | CASTPLAGAEQYF
TRBJ1-5 | 15 | TRBV29-1 | TRBD1 | few | TGCAGCGTTGCCCCGACAGGGAATAGCAATCAGCCCCAGCATTTT | CSVAPTGNSNQPQHF
TRBJ1-4 | 17 | TRBV4-2 | TRBD1 | few | TGTGCCAGCAGCCGGGACAGTCTGGGAGGATCTAATGAAAAACTGTTTTTT | CASSRDSLGGSNEKLFF
TRBJ2-7 | 15 | TRBV5-4 | TRBD2 | . | TGTGCCAGCAGCGTGAGCGGGGAGATCTCCTACGAGCAGTACTTC | CASSVSGEISYEQYF
TRBJ1-6 | 18 | TRBV2 | TRBD1 | . | TGTGCCAGCAGAGGGGGCAGGATGGGACGCCTCTATAATTCACCCCTCCACTTT | CASRGGRMGRLYNSPLHF
TRBJ1-5 | 19 | TRBV5-6 | TRBD1 | . | TGTGCCAGCAGCTTGCCCTCGGGGACAGGGCCGTCGAACCTTCAGCCCCAGCATTTT | CASSLPSGTGPSNLQPQHF
TRBJ2-7 | 15 | TRBV28 | . | once | TGTGCCAGCAGCTCACCAGGGGTTTCGGCCTACGAGCAGTACTTC | CASSSPGVSAYEQYF
TRBJ2-3 | 15 | TRBV4-2 | . | . | TGTGCCAGCAGCCAAGATATGGGGGGGCCAGATACGCAGTATTTT | CASSQDMGGPDTQYF
TRBJ1-5 | 13 | TRBV19 | . | once | TGTGCCAGTAAAGTTCAGGGTAATCAGCCCCAGCATTTT | CASKVQGNQPQHF
TRBJ1-2 | 14 | TRBV11-2 | TRBD1 | few | TGTGCCAGCAGCTTAGTACAGGGGGCTTATGGCTACACCTTC | CASSLVQGAYGYTF
TRBJ1-2 | 18 | TRBV11-2 | . | few | TGTGCCAGCAGCTTAGCTCCAGGGAAGGTAGGGAGGAACTATGGCTACACCTTC | CASSLAPGKVGRNYGYTF
TRBJ2-3 | 17 | TRBV4-3 | . | . | TGCGCCAGCAGCCAAGATCCGGGAGGGGGCCGAGCAGATACGCAGTATTTT | CASSQDPGGGRADTQYF
TRBJ2-7 | 14 | TRBV6-6 | . | once | TGTGCCAGCCGACCGAGACTAACTGTACACGAGCAGTACTTC | CASRPRLTVHEQYF
TRBJ2-3 | 16 | TRBV6-5 | TRBD1 | once | TGTGCCAGCAGTTACGTGTGGGGACAGGGGGTGGATACGCAGTATTTT | CASSYVWGQGVDTQYF
TRBJ2-3 | 16 | TRBV5-5 | TRBD2 | . | TGTGCCAGCAGCTTCGTCCCTAGCGGTACCCTAGGTACGCAGTATTTT | CASSFVPSGTLGTQYF
TRBJ1-5 | 12 | TRBV19 | . | . | TGTGCCAGTAGTAGGGCCTATCAGCCCCAGCATTTT | CASSRAYQPQHF
TRBJ2-5 | 14 | TRBV2 | TRBD2 | . | TGTGCCAGCGGAGGTAGCGGGCGGAGGGAGACCCAGTACTTC | CASGGSGRRETQYF
TRBJ1-5 | 15 | TRBV18 | . | few | TGTGCCAGCTCACTAGTACCGACAGGCAATCAGCCCCAGCATTTT | CASSLVPTGNQPQHF
TRBJ2-7 | 14 | TRBV4-1 | . | . | TGCGCCAGCAGCCAGATGGCCTTGTCCTACGAGCAGTACTTC | CASSQMALSYEQYF
TRBJ2-2 | 13 | TRBV29-1 | . | . | TGCAGCGGGATAGGGGTGAACACCGGGGAGCTGTTTTTT | CSGIGVNTGELFF
TRBJ1-2 | 12 | TRBV6-5 | . | . | TGTGCCAGCAGTGGCAGGATCTATGGCTACACCTTC | CASSGRIYGYTF
TRBJ2-7 | 11 | TRBV20-1 | . | few | TGCAGTGCTAGAGCTGTCTACGAGCAGTACTTC | CSARAVYEQYF